The 17 T cell receptor beta chains reported below all come from one sample, sequenced in a study of tumor-infiltrating lymphocytes in primary liver carcinoma. Starting from approximately 470 ng of total RNA, TCR beta cDNA was produced with a primer in the constant region. Nested multiplex PCR, run for three rounds with slightly modified ARM-PCR, yielded TCR beta libraries. A C-beta reverse primer and TRBV1-TRBV30 forward primers served in each of the first two PCR rounds, at 9 to 11 cycles apiece. In TCRdb, the multiplex PCR reads were re-called with MiXCR into one record per CDR3 protein. The sample holds 120,000 or so distinct CDR3 sequences, about 59% seen once. The source material, 20-30 mg of unsorted bulk tissue, was used to co-extract RNA and DNA. Sequenced: liver tumor tissue from sampling region 1. The subset was: tumor region T1, superior pole. These receptors were taken from a woman in her fifties or sixties with primary liver carcinoma and hepatitis B virus infection.

This clonotype has just a few counts. The chain employs TRBV5-1 and TRBJ1-1; the D is unclear. CDR1 SGHRS and CDR2 YFSETQ come from the germline V gene. V was trimmed by 4 bases and J by 1 base, leaving 14 bases between them. There are 15 residues in the CDR3. CDR3 bases: TGCGCCAGCAGCCCCGGATCCTCTACGAACACTGAAGCTTTCTTT. Residues: CASSPGSSTNTEAFF.

This clonotype was counted many times. This chain links TRBV28 with TRBJ2-7; 12 nucleotides match TRBD2. The V gene end was trimmed by 4 bases and the J gene end by 0 bases; junction bases not matched to a gene: 4. Germline assignment: CDR1 MDHEN and CDR2 SYDVKM. The CDR3 totals 16 residues. The chain's CDR3 is CASSSRTSGNSYEQYF. Here the CDR3 DNA reads TGTGCCAGCAGTTCCAGGACTAGCGGGAACTCCTACGAGCAGTACTTC.

This clonotype appeared once. This may stem from a read error, because a much larger clone lies one nucleotide away. The CDR3 carries no conserved terminal phenylalanine or tryptophan, so it likely arises from a read error. V usage is TRBV12-3 or TRBV12-4 and J usage is TRBJ2-7; D is unclear. CDR3 length equals 12 residues. V was cut by 4 bases and J by 2 bases, with 6 bases left in between. CDR3 coding DNA: TGTGCCAGCAGTTCACAGACCTACGAGCAGTACTCC. It codes for CASSSQTYEQYS.

With respect to this clonotype: Its ends do not fully match the called genes, so a read error is possible. This rearrangement joins TRBV11-2 to TRBJ2-1; a weak D match, TRBD1 (6 bases). The CDR3 runs 15 residues. Germline V lookup: CDR1 SGHAT, CDR2 FQNNGV. CDR3 residues: CASSLERGSSNEQFF. DNA of the CDR3: TGTGCCAGCAGCTTAGAAAGGGGGTCCAGTAATGAACAGTTCTTC. The variable domain in full, completed from reference TRBV11-2 and TRBJ2-1, reads EAGVAQSPRYKIIEKRQSVAFWCNPISGHATLYWYQQILGQGPKLLIQFQNNGVVDDSQLPKDRFSAERLKGVDSTLKIQPAKLEDSAVYLCASSLERGSSNEQFFGPGTRLTVL.

This clonotype has a count of ten or more. The rearrangement links TRBV12-3 or TRBV12-4 to TRBJ2-7, with TRBD1 identical over 9 bases. After removal of 4 bases from V and 5 bases from J, the junction contained 6 bases not matched to a gene. The CDR3 has 14 residues. CDR3 protein: CASSSNRGHDEQYF. The DNA of the CDR3 is TGTGCCAGCAGTTCCAACAGGGGGCACGACGAGCAGTACTTC.

The gene calls are TRBV11-2 and TRBJ2-7; a possible D gene is TRBD1 (5 bases). V lost 7 bases, J lost 7 bases, and 20 bases lay in between. This CDR3 region has 14 residues. Germline assignment: CDR1 SGHAT and CDR2 FQNNGV. CDR3 loop: CASTLMSGAREQYF. CDR3 bases: TGTGCCAGCACCCTAATGAGTGGGGCCAGGGAGCAGTACTTC.

In regard to this clonotype: The CDR3 end shows no conserved phenylalanine or tryptophan, and so a read error is likely. This chain uses TRBV28 with TRBJ1-6; tentatively, D is TRBD1 (6 bases). Germline-derived CDR1 and CDR2 are MDHEN and SYDVKM. This CDR3 spans 14 amino acids. V dropped 3 bases and J dropped 6 bases, with 9 bases sitting between them. The CDR3 DNA reads as TGTGCCAGCAGTTTCTCCAGGGGTAATTCACCCCTCCACTGT. Amino acid sequence: CASSFSRGNSPLHC.

The V call is TRBV28, the J call TRBJ1-1, with 9 bases that match TRBD1. CDR1 is MDHEN and CDR2 is SYDVKM in the germline V gene. V lost 6 bases to trimming and J lost 2 bases; unmatched junction nucleotides: 10. The CDR3 has 16 amino acids. CDR3 DNA sequence: TGTGCCAGCAGACAACAGGGGGCATCTACAAACACTGAAGCTTTCTTT. Its protein product is CASRQQGASTNTEAFF.

Note on this clonotype: This clone may be a read error of a much larger clone one base away. V gene TRBV4-1 combines with J gene TRBJ2-3; TRBD1 matches at 9 bases. The CDR3 sequence is 13 residues long. J was trimmed by 9 bases and V by 7 bases; bases with no gene match: 8. CDR1 is MGHRA and CDR2 is YSYEKL in the germline V gene. As DNA, the CDR3 is TGCGCCAGCATTTCCCCGGGACAGGGCACGCAGTATTTT. Its translation is CASISPGQGTQYF.

This clonotype was recorded at least ten times. This sequence joins TRBV10-2 and TRBJ2-2; D remains ambiguous. The CDR3 length is 16 residues. Per germline, CDR1 WSHSY and CDR2 SAAADI. V lost 0 bases and J 7 bases, leaving 15 bases between the germline ends. CDR3: CASSESRPAVGGELFF. The CDR3 DNA reads TGCGCCAGCAGTGAGTCGCGGCCGGCAGTTGGCGGGGAGCTGTTTTTT.

This clonotype was seen a single time. No conserved phenylalanine or tryptophan ends this CDR3, so it is likely a read error. The chain carries TRBV11-3 and TRBJ1-3; D unclear. Trimming stripped 5 bases from V and 3 bases from J, with 14 bases between. Germline CDR1 and CDR2: SGHNT and YENEEA. The CDR3 sequence is 15 residues long. CDR3 nucleotide sequence: TGTGCCAGCAGCCCACGGATCGCTCTTGGAAACACCATATATTTA. Encoded protein: CASSPRIALGNTIYL.

Notes on this clonotype: A junction boundary mismatches the germline segment, possibly from a read error. The rearrangement joins TRBV12-3 or TRBV12-4 to TRBJ2-7; 9 positions match TRBD2. The CDR3 covers 15 residues. The CDR3 sequence: CASSAAGGRLYEQYF. CDR3 nucleotides: TGCGCCAGCAGCGCCGCGGGAGGGCGGTTGTACGAGCAGTACTTC.

The chain recombines TRBV25-1 with TRBJ2-1, with 8 nucleotides matching TRBD1. CDR3 size: 13 residues. Per germline, CDR1 MGHDK and CDR2 SYGVNS. The trim removed 3 bases at V and 9 bases at J, leaving 4 bases unmatched. DNA for the CDR3: TGTGCCAGCAGTGACAGGACAGGGTTTGAGCAGTTCTTC. It encodes CASSDRTGFEQFF.

This clonotype was detected only once. The V gene is TRBV11-1, the J gene TRBJ2-5, with unresolved D. V was pared by 1 base and J by 14 bases, with 26 bases between. CDR1 and CDR2 (germline): SGHAT, FQDESV (reference sequence). This CDR3 comprises 16 residues. The CDR3 region is CASSLGLDASLETHYF. The CDR3 bases are TGTGCCAGCAGCTTAGGATTGGACGCCTCGCTAGAGACGCACTACTTC.

The V and J genes are TRBV28 and TRBJ2-3; D might be TRBD1 (6 bases). V lost 7 bases and J lost 4, with 15 bases in between. There are 14 residues in the CDR3. Germline CDR1 reads MDHEN; CDR2 reads SYDVKM. The CDR3 loop is CASITPTGSDTQYF. The CDR3 DNA is TGTGCCAGCATCACCCCCACAGGGTCAGATACGCAGTATTTT.

Of note for this clonotype: A junction boundary mismatches the germline segment, possibly from a read error. The CDR3 DNA reads as TGTGCCAGCTGTTTATGGCAGGGATTTTCTAGCAATCAGCCCCAGCATTTT. It specifies CASCLWQGFSSNQPQHF. This rearrangement joins TRBV28 to TRBJ1-5; possible D gene TRBD1, 5 bases. CDR1 and CDR2 (germline): MDHEN, SYDVKM. The CDR3 covers 17 residues.

This clonotype was counted many times. V usage is TRBV6-1 and J usage is TRBJ2-7, with D possibly being TRBD1 (7 bases). V lost 4 bases and J lost 4, with 23 bases in between. This CDR3 spans 17 amino acids. Germline CDR1 and CDR2: MNHNS and SASEGT. The CDR3 bases are TGTGCCAGCAGTGGTTGGCAGGGGGGCCGATACCAGTACGAGCAGTACTTC. Its protein product is CASSGWQGGRYQYEQYF.